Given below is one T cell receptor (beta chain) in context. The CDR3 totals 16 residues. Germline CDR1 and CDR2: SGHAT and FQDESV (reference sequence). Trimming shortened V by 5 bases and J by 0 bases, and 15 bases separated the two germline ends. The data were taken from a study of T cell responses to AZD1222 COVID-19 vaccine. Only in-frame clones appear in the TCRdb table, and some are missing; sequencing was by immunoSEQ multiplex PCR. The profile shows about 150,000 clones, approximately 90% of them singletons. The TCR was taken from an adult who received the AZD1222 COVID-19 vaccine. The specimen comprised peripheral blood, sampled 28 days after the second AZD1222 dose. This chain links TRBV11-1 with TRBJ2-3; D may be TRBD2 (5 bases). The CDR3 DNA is TGTGCCAGCAGCCTCGAGGGAGACAAGAGCACAGATACGCAGTATTTT. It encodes CASSLEGDKSTDTQYF.